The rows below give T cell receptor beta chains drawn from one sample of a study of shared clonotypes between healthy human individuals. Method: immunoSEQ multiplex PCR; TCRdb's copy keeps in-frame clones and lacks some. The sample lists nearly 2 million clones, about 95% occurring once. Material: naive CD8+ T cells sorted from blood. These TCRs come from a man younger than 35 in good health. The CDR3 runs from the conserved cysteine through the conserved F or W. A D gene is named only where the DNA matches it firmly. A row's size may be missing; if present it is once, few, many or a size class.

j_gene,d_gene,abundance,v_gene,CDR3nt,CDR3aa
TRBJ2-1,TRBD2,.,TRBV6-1,TGTGCCAGCAGTGAGTGGGCGGGGGCCTACAATGAGCAGTTCTTC,CASSEWAGAYNEQFF
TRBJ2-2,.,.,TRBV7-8,TGTGCCAGCAGCTTGTACGCGAACACCGGGGAGCTGTTTTTT,CASSLYANTGELFF
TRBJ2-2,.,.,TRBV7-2,TGTGCCAGCAGCCCTGACACCGGAGCCGGGGAGCTGTTTTTT,CASSPDTGAGELFF
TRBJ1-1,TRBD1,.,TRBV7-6,TGTGCCAGCAGCTTAGCGCCAGGACAGGGGAACACTGAAGCTTTCTTT,CASSLAPGQGNTEAFF
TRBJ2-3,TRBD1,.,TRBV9,TGTGCCAGCAGCGCCAAATTCCAGGGGGCGGAGCAGTATTTT,CASSAKFQGAEQYF
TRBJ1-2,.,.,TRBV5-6,TGTGCCAGCAGCACGGGGCTGTCTAACTATGGCTACACCTTC,CASSTGLSNYGYTF
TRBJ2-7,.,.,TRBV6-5,TGTGCCAGCAGTTATTTAGCGGAGAACTACGAGCAGTACTTC,CASSYLAENYEQYF
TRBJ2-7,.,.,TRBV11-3,TGTGCCAGCAGCTTAGGGTCTACGGGCGAGCAGTACTTC,CASSLGSTGEQYF
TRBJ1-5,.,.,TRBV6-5,TGTGCCAGCAGCCCCGGGAGTTTCAATCAGCCCCAGCATTTT,CASSPGSFNQPQHF
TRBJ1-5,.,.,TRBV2,TGTGCCAGCAGTGTAACGGGGAATCAGCCCCAGCATTTT,CASSVTGNQPQHF
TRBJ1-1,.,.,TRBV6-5,TGTGCCAGCAGTTACTCGGGGTCACACATGAACACTGAAGCTTTCTTT,CASSYSGSHMNTEAFF
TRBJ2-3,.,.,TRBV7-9,TGTGCCAGCAGCTCGTTTACAGGGAACACAGATACGCAGTATTTT,CASSSFTGNTDTQYF
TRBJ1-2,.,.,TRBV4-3,TGCGCCAGCAGCCCGACGGAGGGGCTCTATGGCTACACCTTC,CASSPTEGLYGYTF
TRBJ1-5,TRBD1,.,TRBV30,TGTGCCTGGACACCGGGACAGGGGAATCAGCCCCAGCATTTT,CAWTPGQGNQPQHF
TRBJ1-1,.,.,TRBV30,TGTGCCTGGGGGAATGGGAACACTGAAGCTTTCTTT,CAWGNGNTEAFF
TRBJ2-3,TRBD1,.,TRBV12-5,TGTGCTAGTGGTTTAGCCGGGACAGGGTTCACAGATACGCAGTATTTT,CASGLAGTGFTDTQYF
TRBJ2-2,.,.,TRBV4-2,TGTGCCAGCAGCCTGATTGGGGTGAGCACCGGGGAGCTGTTTTTT,CASSLIGVSTGELFF
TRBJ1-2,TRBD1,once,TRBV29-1,TGCAGCACCTGGACAGGGGACTATGGCTACACCTTC,CSTWTGDYGYTF
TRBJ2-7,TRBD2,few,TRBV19,TGTGCCAGTAGTGGGGCTAGCGGCTCCTACGAGCAGTACTTC,CASSGASGSYEQYF
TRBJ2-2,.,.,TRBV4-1,TGCGCCAGCAGCCAAGTCGAAAACTCCCTCCCCGGGGAGCTGTTTTTT,CASSQVENSLPGELFF
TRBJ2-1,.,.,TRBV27,TGTGCCAGCAGTTTACTATTCGAGGTTTCCTACAATGAGCAGTTCTTC,CASSLLFEVSYNEQFF
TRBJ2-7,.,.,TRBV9,TGTGCCAGCAGCCCCGGCTTGGAGCAGTACTTC,CASSPGLEQYF
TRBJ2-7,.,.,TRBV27,TGTGCCAGCAGTTTTGGACAGCTTGGTTACGAGCAGTACTTC,CASSFGQLGYEQYF
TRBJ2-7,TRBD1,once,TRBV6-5,TGTGCCAGCAGTTACTCGCGGACAGGGTTTCTCTACGAGCAGTACTTC,CASSYSRTGFLYEQYF
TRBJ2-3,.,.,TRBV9,TGTGCCAGCAGCGTAGTCTCCGGAGATACGCAGTATTTT,CASSVVSGDTQYF
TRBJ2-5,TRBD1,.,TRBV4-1,TGCGCCAGCAGCCAATTCCAAGCCAGACAGGGTTTAGAGACCCAGTACTTC,CASSQFQARQGLETQYF
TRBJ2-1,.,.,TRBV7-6,TGTGCCAGCAGTTGGGCAAGGGATGAGCAGTTCTTC,CASSWARDEQFF
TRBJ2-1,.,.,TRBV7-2,TGTGCCAGCAGCTTAAGCATCAGCAATGAGCAGTTCTTC,CASSLSISNEQFF
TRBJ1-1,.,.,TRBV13,TGTGCCAGCAGCTTTACGAACACTGAAGCTTTCTTT,CASSFTNTEAFF
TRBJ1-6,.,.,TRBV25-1,TGTGCCAGCAGTGAAGTCGGCCCCGGTTCACCCCTCCACTTT,CASSEVGPGSPLHF
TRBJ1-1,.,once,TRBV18,TGTGCCAGCTCACCACCGAAGGAACTCAGCACTGAAGCTTTCTTT,CASSPPKELSTEAFF
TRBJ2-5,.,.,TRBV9,TGTGCCAGCAGCGTAGGTCTCGAGACCCAGTACTTC,CASSVGLETQYF
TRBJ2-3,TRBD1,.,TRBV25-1,TGTGCCAGCAGTGTTGGGACAGGGCCCACAGATACGCAGTATTTT,CASSVGTGPTDTQYF
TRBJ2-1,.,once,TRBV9,TGTGCCAGCAGCGCCCCCCCTTTGGGTGAGCAGTTCTTC,CASSAPPLGEQFF
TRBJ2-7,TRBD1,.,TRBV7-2,TGTGCCAGCAGCTTTGAACAGGGGGCGGGGTACGAGCAGTACTTC,CASSFEQGAGYEQYF
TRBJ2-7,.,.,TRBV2,TGTGCCAGCACCACGGGAGTTGACGAGCAGTACTTC,CASTTGVDEQYF
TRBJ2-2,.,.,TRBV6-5,TGTGCCAGCAGTTGGGGACTTACCAACACCGGGGAGCTGTTTTTT,CASSWGLTNTGELFF
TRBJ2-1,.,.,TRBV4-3,TGCGCCAGCAGCCAACTGGACTACAATGAGCAGTTCTTC,CASSQLDYNEQFF
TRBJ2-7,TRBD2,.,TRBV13,TGTGCCAGCAGCTTAGCGGCTAGCGGGAGTAGGGGCTACGAGCAGTACTTC,CASSLAASGSRGYEQYF
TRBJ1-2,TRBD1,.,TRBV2,TGTGCCAGCGAAGGACAGGGAAGCTATGGCTACACCTTC,CASEGQGSYGYTF
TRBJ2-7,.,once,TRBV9,TGTGCCAGCAGCGTAGCGGGAACAGGGGGGGATGAGCAGTACTTC,CASSVAGTGGDEQYF